Following are 27 T cell receptor beta chains from one sample sequenced in a study of molecular identifiers for immune sequencing clone quantification. Via MiXCR, TCRdb re-called the PCR reads, giving one row per CDR3 protein. The table lists some 680,000 distinct CDR3 sequences, around 25% of them singletons, with about 0.73% in the top ten. The sequenced sample consisted of naive CD8+ T cells from blood, with Jurkat cell RNA spiked in. Subset: FACS-sorted CD8+CD4-CCR7+CD45RA+ naive T cells. The receptor set was obtained from a human donor in good health. Some libraries in this study had Jurkat cell RNA spiked in.

Comments on this clonotype: Germline is not matched at one junction end, which may reflect a read error. The chain combines TRBV29-1 with TRBJ1-1; TRBD1 agrees at 8 bases. Germline CDR1 reads SQVTM; CDR2 reads ANQGSEA. The CDR3 is 11 residues long. The CDR3: CRVVQGAAAFF. The CDR3 bases are TGCCGCGTTGTCCAGGGGGCTGCAGCTTTCTTT.

This clonotype was observed a handful of times. The rearrangement uses TRBV27 and TRBJ2-3; D tentatively reads TRBD1 or TRBD2 (6 bases each). The germline V and J ends were trimmed by 3 bases and 0 bases, with 16 bases remaining between them. CDR3 length equals 17 residues. Germline-derived CDR1 and CDR2 are MNHEY and SMNVEV (reference sequence). CDR3 coding DNA: TGTGCCAGCAGTTTGGCGCCGGGGGCCCTTAGCACAGATACGCAGTATTTT. It codes for CASSLAPGALSTDTQYF.

This clonotype occurred many times. V gene TRBV5-1 combines with J gene TRBJ1-1; weak D call: TRBD1 (5 bases). The V end was cut by 1 base, the J end by 0 bases, with 7 bases between. Per the germline V gene, CDR1 is SGHRS and CDR2 is YFSETQ. The CDR3 totals 14 residues. Here the CDR3 reads CASSLRQMNTEAFF. The CDR3, as DNA: TGCGCCAGCAGCTTGAGACAGATGAACACTGAAGCTTTCTTT.

This clonotype was seen ten or more times. V usage is TRBV11-2 and J usage is TRBJ2-1; 7 bases align to TRBD1. Germline CDR1 is SGHAT and CDR2 is FQNNGV. The CDR3 runs 13 residues. The V segment lost 5 bases and the J segment 8 bases; nucleotides outside the gene matches: 6. The CDR3 here is CASSPTGVHEQFF. CDR3 sequence (DNA): TGTGCCAGCAGCCCCACAGGGGTCCATGAGCAGTTCTTC. The full variable domain, in which reference TRBV11-2 and TRBJ2-1 provide the parts outside the CDR3, is EAGVAQSPRYKIIEKRQSVAFWCNPISGHATLYWYQQILGQGPKLLIQFQNNGVVDDSQLPKDRFSAERLKGVDSTLKIQPAKLEDSAVYLCASSPTGVHEQFFGPGTRLTVL.

This sequence joins TRBV12-3 or TRBV12-4 and TRBJ2-7; D is possibly TRBD2 (5 bases). The length of the CDR3 is 14 residues. V lost 5 bases and J 5 bases, leaving 16 bases between the germline ends. DNA for the CDR3: TGTGCCAGCAGTAACCAGAGGGTATCCCACGAGCAGTACTTC. This encodes CASSNQRVSHEQYF.

A single count supports this clonotype. CDR3 nucleotides: TGTGCCTGGAACGGGGGGCAGGGAGATACGCAGTATTTT. This translates into CAWNGGQGDTQYF. The chain joins TRBV30 to TRBJ2-3; perhaps TRBD2 as D (7 bases). V was trimmed by 4 bases and J by 5 bases, leaving 13 bases between them. The CDR3 consists of 13 residues. Germline V lookup: CDR1 GTSNPN, CDR2 SVGIG (reference sequence). Using reference TRBV30 and TRBJ2-3 for the parts outside the CDR3, the full variable domain is SQTIHQWPATLVQPVGSPLSLECTVEGTSNPNLYWYRQAAGRGLQLLFYSVGIGQISSEVPQNLSASRPQDRQFILSSKKLLLSDSGFYLCAWNGGQGDTQYFGPGTRLTVL.

This chain connects TRBV20-1 to TRBJ2-3, with a weak D call TRBD2 (6 bases). CDR3 length equals 16 residues. The V gene's germline CDR1 is DFQATT and CDR2 SNEGSKA (reference sequence). Trimming removed 0 bases from V and 6 bases from J, with 19 bases in between. CDR3 bases: TGCAGTGCTAGAGATTCGGGGGAATTACGTTCGGATACGCAGTATTTT. Its protein is CSARDSGELRSDTQYF.

This clonotype showed up many times. The genes are TRBV6-2 or TRBV6-3 and TRBJ1-5; D is ambiguous. Germline CDR1 is MNHEY and CDR2 is SVGEGT. The V end lost 3 bases, the J end lost 10 bases, and 10 bases lay between the germline ends. This CDR3 has 12 amino acids. The CDR3: CASSYFKAPQHF. The CDR3 DNA is TGTGCCAGCAGTTATTTTAAGGCCCCCCAGCATTTT.

Details on this clonotype: A much more abundant neighbour one base away suggests this may be a read error. The chain recombines TRBV6-1 with TRBJ1-1; D not certain. The germline V gene has CDR1 MNHNS and CDR2 SASEGT. The CDR3 is 15 residues long. CDR3 DNA sequence: TGTGCCAGCAGTGAAGCTAGCGGACTGAACACTGAAGCTCTCTTT. Translating it yields CASSEASGLNTEALF.

This clonotype was observed once. A much larger clone differs from this one at a single base, so this may be a read error. The chain joins TRBV6-5 to TRBJ2-7; 12 bases fit TRBD2. From germline, CDR1 is MNHEY and CDR2 SVGAGI. This CDR3 contains 16 residues. V gave up 2 bases and J gave up 1 base; unmatched junction bases: 3. The CDR3: CASSYTSGGSSYEQYF. DNA for the CDR3: TGTGCCAGCAGTTACACTAGCGGGGGGTCATCCTACGAGCAGTACTTC.

Of note for this clonotype: This may be a read error, as it is one base from a much larger clone. This rearrangement joins TRBV10-2 to TRBJ1-3, with unresolved D. Germline CDR1 WSHSY, CDR2 SAAADI. This CDR3 is built from 14 residues. The CDR3 is CASSELTTGNPIYF. CDR3 nucleotides: TGCGCCAGCAGTGAGCTGACGACTGGAAACCCCATATATTTT.

In this sample, this clonotype turned up a few times. The chain employs TRBV20-1 and TRBJ2-3, with D tentatively TRBD1 or TRBD2 (5 bases each). V was clipped by 8 bases and J by 4 bases, with 22 bases between them. Germline loops: CDR1 DFQATT, CDR2 SNEGSKA (reference sequence). The CDR3 is made up of 15 amino acids. CDR3 in amino acids: CSMVRGDEVPDTQYF. In nucleotides, the CDR3 is TGCAGTATGGTTAGAGGGGACGAGGTCCCAGATACGCAGTATTTT.

Concerning this clonotype itself: Germline and junction disagree at one end, which may indicate a read error. The gene calls are TRBV2 and TRBJ2-1; a weak D match, TRBD2 (5 bases). Germline CDR1 SNHLY, CDR2 FYNNEI. CDR3 size: 16 residues. The CDR3 nucleotides are TGTGCCTGCAGTGAAGCGCCCTGGGCGGGTTTTGGTGAGCAGTTCTTC. Translating it yields CACSEAPWAGFGEQFF.

Details on this clonotype: Since a much larger clone is just one base distant, this may be a read error. The chain recombines TRBV7-9 with TRBJ2-3, with 8 bases matching TRBD1. The CDR3 runs 15 residues. Germline-derived CDR1 and CDR2 are SEHNR and FQNEAQ (reference sequence). With 5 bases clipped from V and 2 bases from J, the junction kept 6 bases outside the gene matches. The DNA for the CDR3 is TGTGCCAGCAGCATACTGACAGGGGTCACAGATACGCAGTATTTT. Residues: CASSILTGVTDTQYF.

With respect to this clonotype: In this CDR3 the conserved last residue, phenylalanine or tryptophan, is missing, so a read error is likely. This chain joins TRBV9 and TRBJ2-3; tentative D call: TRBD2 (6 bases). Trimming removed 6 bases at V and 4 bases at J, with 18 bases between. The germline V gene encodes CDR1 SGDLS and CDR2 YYNGEE. The length of the CDR3 is 15 residues. The CDR3, as DNA: TGTGCCAGCACCCCCGTCGGGGGAGAGGCAGATACGCAGTATCTT. This gives the protein CASTPVGGEADTQYL.

The chain links TRBV12-3 or TRBV12-4 to TRBJ2-5; 8 nucleotides match TRBD1. The CDR3 runs 14 residues. V shed 6 bases and J 4 bases; nucleotides not matched to a gene: 7. The CDR3 loop reads CASRFDRGRETQYF. For the CDR3, the DNA is TGTGCCAGCAGGTTCGACAGGGGCCGAGAGACCCAGTACTTC.

On this clonotype itself: This may come from a read error, since a much larger clone is one base off. The chain recombines TRBV5-1 with TRBJ2-2, with 10 bases lining up with TRBD2. The germline V gene encodes CDR1 SGHRS and CDR2 YFSETQ. The J segment lost 6 bases and the V segment lost 0 bases, leaving 8 bases of the junction unmatched. The CDR3 contains 17 residues. The CDR3 region is CASSLDSSGSTAGELFF. CDR3 DNA: TGCGCCAGCAGCTTGGACTCTAGCGGGAGTACAGCCGGGGAGCTGTTTTTT.

The chain employs TRBV6-5 and TRBJ2-3; 8 positions agree with TRBD2. V gave up 5 bases and J gave up 3 bases; unmatched junction bases: 7. The CDR3 is made up of 15 amino acids. Germline assignment: CDR1 MNHEY and CDR2 SVGAGI. DNA of the CDR3: TGTGCCAGCAGTCGAGAGCGGGAGTCGACAGATACGCAGTATTTT. It translates to CASSRERESTDTQYF.

Of note for this clonotype: A much larger clonotype is one base distant, so this may be a read error. The chain is built from TRBV6-2 or TRBV6-3 and TRBJ2-2; D is perhaps TRBD2 (5 bases). Germline assignment: CDR1 MNHEY and CDR2 SVGEGT. This CDR3 has 16 amino acids. In nucleotides, the CDR3 is TGTGCCAGCAGTTACTCACACACGCGAAACACCGGGGAGCTGTCTTTT. It yields the protein CASSYSHTRNTGELSF.

This clonotype was counted many times. The rearrangement joins TRBV14 to TRBJ2-1; TRBD1 matches 10 bases. Germline CDR1 and CDR2: SGHDN and FVKESK. The CDR3 is made up of 17 amino acids. The junction had 12 bases not matched to a gene; V was cut back by 2 bases and J by 8 bases. The CDR3 region has the DNA TGTGCCAGCAGCCAATTAATGACAGGGGGCGCTTCCCATGAGCAGTTCTTC. Translation gives CASSQLMTGGASHEQFF.

In this sample, this clonotype turned up many times. The rearrangement joins TRBV4-3 to TRBJ1-1, with no clear D. The germline CDR1 and CDR2 sequences are LGHNA and YSLEER. This CDR3 has 15 amino acids. V gave up 2 bases and J gave up 1 base, with 11 bases separating them. The chain's CDR3 is CASSQYQQGNTEAFF. The CDR3 DNA reads TGCGCCAGCAGCCAATACCAACAAGGGAACACTGAAGCTTTCTTT.

The genes are TRBV20-1 and TRBJ1-4; 8 nucleotides match TRBD1. This CDR3 comprises 13 residues. Germline-derived CDR1 and CDR2 are DFQATT and SNEGSKA (reference sequence). The ends lost 3 bases at V and 8 bases at J; junction bases unmatched: 5. CDR3 sequence (DNA): TGCAGTGCTAGGGAGACAGGGGTGGAAAAACTGTTTTTT. Translation: CSARETGVEKLFF.

About this clonotype: The junction shows a germline mismatch at one end, possibly a read error. The J gene is TRBJ2-6, the V gene TRBV7-3, with a possible D match to TRBD1 (5 bases). The germline gives CDR1 SGHTA, CDR2 FQGTGA. The CDR3 sequence is 15 residues long. CDR3 sequence: CVSSSQGAGANVLTF. CDR3 nucleotides: TGTGTCAGCAGCTCGCAGGGCGCTGGGGCCAACGTCCTGACTTTC.

V is TRBV4-3 and J is TRBJ2-7; the match to TRBD1 covers 12 bases. Germline V gene sequence: CDR1 LGHNA, CDR2 YSLEER. CDR3 length: 17 amino acids. V was pared by 0 bases and J by 6 bases, with 9 bases of the junction left unmatched. The DNA for the CDR3 is TGCGCCAGCAGCCAAGAAGGGTCGGGACAGGGGGCACGCGAGCAGTACTTC. Translating it yields CASSQEGSGQGAREQYF.

In the case of this clonotype: Because the CDR3 is missing its conserved closing phenylalanine or tryptophan, this is likely a read error. The chain combines TRBV5-6 with TRBJ2-2, with 8 positions matching TRBD1. The germline V gene has CDR1 SGHDT and CDR2 YYEEEE. V lost 4 bases and J lost 3; bases outside the gene matches: 5. This CDR3 is 15 amino acids long. CDR3 protein: CASSEGQAYTGELFL. CDR3 DNA sequence: TGTGCCAGCAGCGAGGGACAGGCCTACACCGGGGAGCTGTTTCTT.

To note about this clonotype: The CDR3 does not end in the conserved phenylalanine or tryptophan, so this is likely a read error. The V gene is TRBV5-3, the J gene TRBJ1-3; D is unresolved. TRBV5-3 is an open reading frame, and its role is uncertain. The CDR3 runs 13 residues. This CDR3 is CASSLFGGNTIYL. CDR3 in DNA: TGTGCCAGCAGCTTGTTCGGCGGAAACACCATATATCTT.

This clonotype was seen ten or more times. CDR3 bases: TGCAGCGTTGTAGGAAGGGAGGGGAGCGCTGAAGCTTTCTTT. Translating gives CSVVGREGSAEAFF. This rearrangement joins TRBV29-1 to TRBJ1-1, with D possibly being TRBD1 (5 bases). V lost 4 bases, J lost 6 bases, and 18 bases lay in between. The length of the CDR3 is 14 residues. From germline, CDR1 is SQVTM and CDR2 ANQGSEA.